This TCR beta chain was retrieved from a study of blood T cell repertoires in COVID-19. Study in general: Donors in the United States, Italy and Spain gave samples during acute or convalescent COVID-19. PBMCs, B-cell-depleted T cells, or T cells provided the cDNA or gDNA that made up the material.

Clones were sequenced by immunoSEQ multiplex PCR, and TCRdb holds only the in-frame ones, with some missing. The sample carries over 120,000 clones, around 75% recorded once. After removal of 1 base from V and 0 bases from J, the junction contained 4 bases not matched to a gene. Germline V CDR1 and CDR2: SEHNR, FQNEAQ (reference sequence). This CDR3 comprises 18 residues. Seattle enrolled patients during active infection and tracked them longitudinally. The TCR sequence derives from a woman in her seventies with COVID-19, enrolled during active disease. The sequencing input was peripheral blood. The chain combines TRBV7-9 with TRBJ2-1; 12 nucleotides match TRBD2. The CDR3 reads CASSLGGLAGSSYNEQFF. The CDR3 DNA reads TGTGCCAGCAGCTTAGGCGGACTAGCGGGGAGCTCCTACAATGAGCAGTTCTTC.